This record looks at one TCR beta chain sequence and its context. In its sample, this clone was seen once. Its target antigen remains unknown. No per-base quality is available; no much larger clone lies one base away. This record belongs to a study of T cell changes during pregnancy in multiple sclerosis (dated by TCRdb to the late 2010s). Background on the whole study: Changes in the T cell repertoire over the course of pregnancy were examined in this study in women with multiple sclerosis.

Including the terminal cysteine and phenylalanine, the CDR3 comprises 15 residues. The DNA shown is the 45-base CDR3, in frame from base 1. Trimmed from V: 3 bases; trimmed from J: 2 bases; junction bases lacking a gene match: 3. CDR1 and CDR2 are read off the germline V gene as KGHSH and LQKENI. Libraries were built with the immunoSEQ multiplex PCR assay. Here the immuneACCESS table is served through TCRdb, limited to in-frame sequences with V and J called. Missing clones are a known gap in these copies; in checked studies unresolved V genes cover under half, and the rest lacks a known reason. The sample table shows tens of thousands of clones, and about 89% are seen once. The ten largest clonotypes hold 0.43% of the sample.

This TCR was recovered from a female donor with multiple sclerosis, enrolled in a pregnancy study. Recombination connected TRBV18 to TRBJ2-5; 10 middle bases align to TRBD2. This specimen was CD4+ T cells from peripheral blood mononuclear cells, taken before pregnancy. The CDR3 in this case is CASSPSGGLQETQYF. The nucleotide sequence reads TGTGCCAGCTCACCTAGCGGGGGGTTACAAGAGACCCAGTACTTC. The variable domain in full, with residues beyond the CDR3 obtained from the reference TRBV18 and TRBJ2-5 genes, is NAGVMQNPRHLVRRRGQEARLRCSPMKGHSHVYWYRQLPEEGLKFMVYLQKENIIDESGMPKERFSAEFPKEGPSILRIQQVVRGDSAAYFCASSPSGGLQETQYFGPGTRLLVL.